These 30 T cell receptor beta chains originate from one sample sequenced in a study. TCRdb re-called the RT-PCR reads with MiXCR, one entry per CDR3 protein. The sample has about 680,000 distinct CDR3 sequences; 14% are singletons. The source material was memory CD4+ T cells from blood. These receptors were taken from a female donor in good health, serving as a healthy control.

This clonotype occurred a few times. The V call is TRBV29-1, the J call TRBJ2-2, with 12 bases matching TRBD2. From germline, CDR1 is SQVTM and CDR2 ANQGSEA. The CDR3 totals 15 residues. Germline trimming cut 6 bases from V and 0 bases from J; bases unmatched to any gene: 2. This CDR3 reads CSVSSGGANTGELFF. As DNA, the CDR3 is TGCAGCGTATCTAGCGGGGGGGCGAACACCGGGGAGCTGTTTTTT.

This clonotype was seen only a few times. The DNA for the CDR3 is TGTGCCAGCAGTTTTCAGGGACCCGACGTGCGTGGCTACACCTTC. This sequence encodes CASSFQGPDVRGYTF. The rearrangement uses TRBV28 and TRBJ1-2; tentative D call: TRBD1 (5 bases). Germline V CDR1 and CDR2: MDHEN, SYDVKM. Trimming took 3 bases from V and 7 from J, leaving 18 bases between them. The CDR3 sequence is 15 residues long.

This clonotype was observed many times. J is TRBJ1-1 and V is TRBV20-1; D is undetermined. The CDR3 runs 12 residues. CDR1 is DFQATT and CDR2 is SNEGSKA in the germline V gene (reference sequence). V lost 2 bases and J 11 bases, leaving 15 bases between the germline ends. CDR3: CSARNSGFLAFF. In DNA form, the CDR3 reads TGCAGTGCTAGAAACTCGGGGTTTCTCGCTTTCTTT.

This clonotype was counted only a few times. The V call is TRBV10-3, the J call TRBJ1-2; tentatively, D is TRBD1 (5 bases). Trimming pared 0 bases from V and 6 bases from J, leaving 17 bases between. The CDR3 runs 16 residues. Looked up from germline, CDR1 is ENHRY and CDR2 is SYGVKD. CDR3 DNA: TGTGCCATCAGTGAGTCTGGGGGGGAAAGAGAAGATGGCTACACCTTC. Its translation is CAISESGGEREDGYTF.

V usage is TRBV20-1 and J usage is TRBJ1-1; possible D gene TRBD1, 6 bases. Looked up from germline, CDR1 is DFQATT and CDR2 is SNEGSKA (reference sequence). The V gene lost 8 bases and the J gene lost 4 bases, with 20 bases spanning the gap. The CDR3 is 14 residues long. CDR3 in amino acids: CSPTQDGGPTEAFF. The CDR3 DNA reads as TGCAGTCCCACGCAGGACGGGGGGCCCACTGAAGCTTTCTTT.

This clonotype occurred a few times. The V gene is TRBV12-1, the J gene TRBJ2-4; the tabulated D call, TRBD1, remains unverified against the DNA. TRBV12-1 is deemed a pseudogene. This CDR3 comprises 15 residues. CDR3 nucleotides: TGTGCCAGCAGCTTTTGGGGACAGACCAAAAACATTCAGTACTTC. It translates to CASSFWGQTKNIQYF.

This clonotype was seen many times. This chain links TRBV29-1 with TRBJ2-3; 15 bases fit TRBD2. Trimming removed 3 bases from V and 3 bases from J; junction bases left unmatched: 4. CDR3 size: 16 residues. Germline CDR1 is SQVTM and CDR2 is ANQGSEA. This chain's CDR3 is CSVDGTSGRFTDTQYF. In nucleotides, the CDR3 is TGCAGCGTTGACGGGACTAGCGGGAGGTTTACAGATACGCAGTATTTT.

The table lists this clonotype with a few counts. The J gene is TRBJ2-7, the V gene TRBV5-1; 7 bases are shared with TRBD1. The V and J ends lost 0 bases and 2 bases, in that order; junction bases with no gene match: 5. The CDR3 extends over 15 amino acids. Germline CDR1 SGHRS, CDR2 YFSETQ. CDR3 loop: CASSLGGTAAYEQYF. In DNA, the CDR3 is TGCGCCAGCAGCTTGGGTGGGACAGCTGCCTACGAGCAGTACTTC.

This clonotype came up many times. This chain links TRBV7-2 with TRBJ2-1; 9 nucleotides match TRBD1. V shed 5 bases and J 7 bases; nucleotides not matched to a gene: 9. This CDR3 has 15 residues. CDR1 and CDR2 (germline): SGHTA, FQGNSA. The CDR3 nucleotides are TGTGCCAGCAGCCAGCCGGGACAGGGTAAGAATGAGCAGTTCTTC. Translating it yields CASSQPGQGKNEQFF. The complete variable domain, with remaining parts taken from reference TRBV7-2 and TRBJ2-1, reads GAGVSQSPSNKVTEKGKDVELRCDPISGHTALYWYRQSLGQGLEFLIYFQGNSAPDKSGLPSDRFSAERTGGSVSTLTIQRTQQEDSAVYLCASSQPGQGKNEQFFGPGTRLTVL.

The rearrangement uses TRBV27 and TRBJ2-7; D call uncertain. This CDR3 has 13 residues. V was shortened by 5 bases and J by 4 bases, with 12 bases between the two germline ends. Germline-derived CDR1 and CDR2 are MNHEY and SMNVEV (reference sequence). CDR3 bases: TGTGCCAGCAGTCCGTCCTTTCCTTACGAGCAGTACTTC. Translated: CASSPSFPYEQYF.

The chain has TRBV5-1 and TRBJ2-3; D is unclear. The CDR3 contains 16 residues. Germline assignment: CDR1 SGHRS and CDR2 YFSETQ. Trimming took off 5 bases at V and 0 bases at J, with 16 bases between the two ends. The CDR3 region has the DNA TGCGCCAGCAGTCACTACCTTGGCGAGAGCACAGATACGCAGTATTTT. Translation gives CASSHYLGESTDTQYF.

The V gene is TRBV19, the J gene TRBJ1-1; no clear D gene. CDR3 length: 14 amino acids. The ends were cut back, 3 bases at V and 1 base at J, with 9 bases in the middle. Germline CDR1 is LNHDA and CDR2 is SQIVND (reference sequence). The CDR3 bases are TGTGCCAGTAGTATGCTCACTTCGAACACTGAAGCTTTCTTT. It yields the protein CASSMLTSNTEAFF.

This clonotype was recorded a few times. The chain is built from TRBV7-2 and TRBJ1-1; D is unresolved. The germline V gene encodes CDR1 SGHTA and CDR2 FQGNSA. V shed 5 bases and J shed 4 bases, with 14 bases lying between them. The CDR3 runs to 14 residues. CDR3 region: CASSGNILGTEAFF. Here the CDR3 DNA reads TGTGCCAGCAGCGGAAACATCCTAGGCACTGAAGCTTTCTTT. Filled out from reference TRBV7-2 and TRBJ1-1, the complete variable domain reads GAGVSQSPSNKVTEKGKDVELRCDPISGHTALYWYRQSLGQGLEFLIYFQGNSAPDKSGLPSDRFSAERTGGSVSTLTIQRTQQEDSAVYLCASSGNILGTEAFFGQGTRLTVV.

This clonotype was observed a handful of times. J is TRBJ2-7 and V is TRBV27; TRBD2 matches at 11 bases. The germline V gene has CDR1 MNHEY and CDR2 SMNVEV (reference sequence). This CDR3 comprises 15 residues. The V and J ends lost 5 bases and 1 base, in that order; junction bases with no gene match: 4. The CDR3: CASSPGLAESYEQYF. For the CDR3, the DNA is TGTGCCAGCAGTCCGGGACTAGCGGAGTCCTACGAGCAGTACTTC.

V is TRBV5-4 and J is TRBJ2-5; no clear D gene. V shed 3 bases and J shed 5 bases, with 17 bases lying between them. Germline CDR1 SGHNT, CDR2 YYREEE (reference sequence). This CDR3 has 15 amino acids. The CDR3 region is CASSSVDQSRETQYF. For the CDR3, the DNA is TGTGCCAGCAGCTCGGTTGACCAAAGTAGGGAGACCCAGTACTTC. The full variable domain, rest sourced from reference TRBV5-4 and TRBJ2-5, is ETGVTQSPTHLIKTRGQQVTLRCSSQSGHNTVSWYQQALGQGPQFIFQYYREEENGRGNFPPRFSGLQFPNYSSELNVNALELDDSALYLCASSSVDQSRETQYFGPGTRLLVL.

The DNA for the CDR3 is TGTGCCACGGCGGGGCAATCAGATCAGCCCCAGCATTTT. It is translated as CATAGQSDQPQHF. V usage is TRBV7-2 and J usage is TRBJ1-5; D may be TRBD1 (5 bases). Germline values: CDR1 SGHTA, CDR2 FQGNSA. With 10 bases removed from V and 5 bases from J, the gap between germline ends came to 15 bases. The CDR3 is 13 residues long.

This clonotype has more than one count but fewer than ten. The chain joins TRBV25-1 to TRBJ1-6; TRBD1 matches at 7 bases. The germline CDR1 and CDR2 sequences are MGHDK and SYGVNS. Trimming took 7 bases from V and 8 from J; bases not matched to a gene: 8. This CDR3 spans 14 amino acids. In DNA form, the CDR3 reads TGTGCCAGCACAAGACAGGGATTTTATTCACCCCTCCACTTT. Amino acids: CASTRQGFYSPLHF.

This chain connects TRBV24-1 to TRBJ2-1; tentatively, D is TRBD2 (5 bases). V gave up 2 bases and J gave up 12 bases, with 19 bases separating them. The CDR3 has 15 amino acids. Per germline, CDR1 KGHDR and CDR2 SFDVKD. CDR3 in amino acids: CATSDSGPGPGWQFF. The CDR3 nucleotides are TGTGCCACCAGTGATTCCGGGCCTGGTCCGGGGTGGCAGTTCTTC.

The chain is built from TRBV12-3 or TRBV12-4 and TRBJ1-2, with D possibly matching TRBD1 (6 bases). V was shortened by 5 bases and J by 9 bases, with 16 bases between the two germline ends. This CDR3 comprises 13 residues. CDR3 region: CASSTGTRTSYTF. The CDR3 bases are TGTGCCAGCAGTACGGGGACAAGGACTAGCTACACCTTC.

The V gene is TRBV4-3, the J gene TRBJ1-4; no clear D gene. CDR3 length: 16 amino acids. The V gene lost 1 base and the J gene lost 0 bases, with 9 bases spanning the gap. Per the germline V gene, CDR1 is LGHNA and CDR2 is YSLEER. The DNA of the CDR3 is TGCGCCAGCAGCCAAGGCGAGGAGGCAACTAATGAAAAACTGTTTTTT. It specifies CASSQGEEATNEKLFF.

This chain connects TRBV4-2 to TRBJ1-4, with D unresolved. The germline gives CDR1 LGHNA, CDR2 YNFKEQ. This CDR3 is built from 15 residues. The V end lost 5 bases, the J end lost 4 bases, and 14 bases lay between the germline ends. The CDR3 DNA reads TGTGCCAGCAGCAAAGGAGACCGAGATAATGAAAAACTGTTTTTT. Translating it yields CASSKGDRDNEKLFF.

The V call is TRBV12-3 or TRBV12-4, the J call TRBJ1-1; 8 bases map to TRBD1. V trimming: 5 bases; J trimming: 11 bases; junction bases outside the gene matches: 10. The CDR3 extends over 13 amino acids. CDR3 sequence: CASSASDREWAFF. CDR3 DNA sequence: TGTGCCAGCAGTGCATCGGACAGGGAGTGGGCTTTCTTT.

This clonotype was detected only a few times. The J gene is TRBJ2-5, the V gene TRBV4-2, with D perhaps TRBD1 (5 bases). From germline, CDR1 is LGHNA and CDR2 YNFKEQ. The CDR3 runs 16 residues. Trimming cost V 1 base and J 3 bases, with 15 bases left between them. CDR3 amino acids: CASSQGGARSKETQYF. The CDR3 DNA sequence: TGTGCCAGCAGCCAAGGTGGGGCTAGGAGTAAAGAGACCCAGTACTTC.

This clonotype was counted between two and nine times. The gene calls are TRBV20-1 and TRBJ1-1; D gene unclear. CDR1 DFQATT and CDR2 SNEGSKA come from the germline V gene (reference sequence). This CDR3 is 14 amino acids long. V was trimmed by 0 bases and J by 2 bases, leaving 10 bases between them. CDR3 protein: CSAREGSINTEAFF. Written as DNA, the CDR3 is TGCAGTGCTAGAGAAGGGTCAATCAACACTGAAGCTTTCTTT.

The chain links TRBV7-2 to TRBJ2-1, with 10 bases aligning to TRBD1. V dropped 5 bases and J dropped 7; count of bases not matched to a gene: 11. The CDR3 extends over 16 amino acids. The V gene's germline CDR1 is SGHTA and CDR2 FQGNSA. The CDR3: CASSPSARDRGNEQFF. The DNA of the CDR3 is TGTGCCAGCAGCCCGTCGGCCCGGGACAGGGGAAATGAGCAGTTCTTC.

Concerning this clonotype: A read error may account for a junction end that differs from germline. The chain has TRBV5-6 and TRBJ1-4, with D unclear. The CDR3 is made up of 14 amino acids. The germline V gene encodes CDR1 SGHDT and CDR2 YYEEEE. The chain's CDR3 is CASSLPGTNEKLFF. The CDR3 DNA follows: TGTGCCAGCAGCTTGCCCGGAACTAACGAAAAACTGTTTTTT. Supplemented by reference TRBV5-6 and TRBJ1-4, the full variable domain reads DAGVTQSPTHLIKTRGQQVTLRCSPKSGHDTVSWYQQALGQGPQFIFQYYEEEERQRGNFPDRFSGHQFPNYSSELNVNALLLGDSALYLCASSLPGTNEKLFFGSGTQLSVL.

V is TRBV6-6 and J is TRBJ2-7; D may correspond to TRBD1 or TRBD2 (5 bases each). V was pared by 6 bases and J by 1 base, with 13 bases between. The V gene's germline CDR1 is MNHNY and CDR2 SVGAGI (reference sequence). CDR3 length: 14 residues. The CDR3: CASSRQRNSYEQYF. The DNA of the CDR3 is TGTGCCAGCAGCCGACAGCGGAATTCCTACGAGCAGTACTTC.

This clonotype was seen ten or more times. The chain has TRBV7-2 and TRBJ1-6, with a weak D call TRBD1 (6 bases). Trimming pared 3 bases from V and 3 bases from J, leaving 12 bases between. CDR3 size: 16 residues. The V gene's germline CDR1 is SGHTA and CDR2 FQGNSA. CDR3 DNA: TGTGCCAGCAGCTTGATCAGGGGTGACTATAATTCACCCCTCCACTTT. Residues: CASSLIRGDYNSPLHF.

The table lists this clonotype with many counts. The genes are TRBV12-3 or TRBV12-4 and TRBJ2-7; D is unresolved. V was cut by 7 bases and J by 6 bases, with 13 bases left in between. The CDR3 is made up of 12 amino acids. The CDR3 nucleotides are TGTGCCAGCACCAGGAAATTTCCCGAGCAGTACTTC. Amino acids: CASTRKFPEQYF.

A few counts support this clonotype. The rearrangement links TRBV10-3 to TRBJ1-1, with unresolved D. Trimming took 7 bases from V and 1 from J, leaving 7 bases between them. This CDR3 is built from 12 residues. Germline values: CDR1 ENHRY, CDR2 SYGVKD. Here the CDR3 DNA reads TGTGCCATCAACCGGGCGAACACTGAAGCTTTCTTT. This encodes CAINRANTEAFF.